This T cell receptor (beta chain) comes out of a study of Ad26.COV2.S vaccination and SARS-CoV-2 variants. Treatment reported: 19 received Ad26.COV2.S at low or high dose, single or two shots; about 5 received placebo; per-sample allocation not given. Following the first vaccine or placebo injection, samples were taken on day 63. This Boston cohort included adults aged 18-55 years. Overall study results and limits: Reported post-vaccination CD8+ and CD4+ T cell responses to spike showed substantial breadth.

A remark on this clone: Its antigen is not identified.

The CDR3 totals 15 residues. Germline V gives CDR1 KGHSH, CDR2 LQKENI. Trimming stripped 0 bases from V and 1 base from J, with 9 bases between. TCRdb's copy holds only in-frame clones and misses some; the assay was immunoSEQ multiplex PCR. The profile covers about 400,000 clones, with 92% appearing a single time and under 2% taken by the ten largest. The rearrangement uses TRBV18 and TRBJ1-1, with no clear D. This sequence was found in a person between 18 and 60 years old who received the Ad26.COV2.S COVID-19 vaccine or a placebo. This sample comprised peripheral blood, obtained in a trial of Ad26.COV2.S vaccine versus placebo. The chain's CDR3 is CASSPPVRANTEAFF. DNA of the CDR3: TGTGCCAGCTCACCACCGGTCAGAGCGAACACTGAAGCTTTCTTT.